These T cell receptor beta chains were read from a single sample in a study of blood T cell repertoires in COVID-19. The protocol was immunoSEQ multiplex PCR, while the TCRdb copy is restricted to in-frame clones and leaves out a portion. The sample gives under 300,000 clones, 65% to 85% of which show up once; 4% is in the top ten. Sequencing was done on a sample of peripheral blood. Receptor source: a woman aged 40 to 50 with active or convalescent COVID-19. Each CDR3 is given with its conserved first and last residue. Fields, in order: clone size, V gene, J gene, D gene, CDR3 DNA, CDR3 protein. D genes are given only for firm matches. Size values are once, few and many counts, or a class for expanded clones, and some rows have none.

clone size: .
V gene: TRBV7-2
J gene: TRBJ1-1
D gene: .
CDR3 DNA: TGTGCCCAAGACTCAAATACTGAAGCTTTCTTT
CDR3 protein: CAQDSNTEAFF

clone size: .
V gene: TRBV29-1
J gene: TRBJ2-7
D gene: .
CDR3 DNA: TGCAGCGCTGGCTGGGGGCTCAGCTCCTACGAGCAGTACTTC
CDR3 protein: CSAGWGLSSYEQYF

clone size: .
V gene: TRBV7-7
J gene: TRBJ2-5
D gene: TRBD1
CDR3 DNA: TGTGCCAGCAGCTTAGTGGGGACAGGGCGAGAGACCCAGTACTTC
CDR3 protein: CASSLVGTGRETQYF

clone size: once
V gene: TRBV5-1
J gene: TRBJ1-1
D gene: .
CDR3 DNA: TGCGCCAGCAGCAGGTCCGGAGGGGAGACTGAAGCTTTCTTT
CDR3 protein: CASSRSGGETEAFF

clone size: .
V gene: TRBV6-4
J gene: TRBJ2-5
D gene: TRBD2
CDR3 DNA: TGTGCCAGCAGTGACGTGGCGGGGGGCCAAGAGACCCAGTACTTC
CDR3 protein: CASSDVAGGQETQYF

clone size: .
V gene: TRBV27
J gene: TRBJ2-5
D gene: TRBD2
CDR3 DNA: TGTGCCAGCAGTCCCTGGACTAGCGGGGGGGCGGTCGTAGAGACCCAGTACTTC
CDR3 protein: CASSPWTSGGAVVETQYF

clone size: few
V gene: TRBV5-5
J gene: TRBJ2-7
D gene: .
CDR3 DNA: TGTGCCAGCAGCTTGACAGATTTCTCCTACGAGCAGTACTTC
CDR3 protein: CASSLTDFSYEQYF

clone size: few
V gene: TRBV10-3
J gene: TRBJ1-5
D gene: .
CDR3 DNA: TGTGCCATCAGAAACAGGGAGGGTCAGCCCCAGCATTTT
CDR3 protein: CAIRNREGQPQHF

clone size: .
V gene: TRBV21-1
J gene: TRBJ1-2
D gene: .
CDR3 DNA: TGTGCCAGCAGCAAGCAAAGGGAGGGCTATGGCTACACCTTC
CDR3 protein: CASSKQREGYGYTF

clone size: .
V gene: TRBV6-1
J gene: TRBJ2-1
D gene: TRBD1
CDR3 DNA: TGTGCCAGCAGTGACCTCAGGGGGCAGGTTGAGCAGTTCTTC
CDR3 protein: CASSDLRGQVEQFF

clone size: .
V gene: TRBV7-9
J gene: TRBJ2-3
D gene: TRBD2
CDR3 DNA: TGTGCCAGCAGCCTTAGCGGGGGGGCCCCAGATACGCAGTATTTT
CDR3 protein: CASSLSGGAPDTQYF

clone size: .
V gene: TRBV28
J gene: TRBJ1-5
D gene: TRBD1
CDR3 DNA: TGTGCCAGCAGTTGGGTGGACAGGGAGGCTCAGCCCCAGCATTTT
CDR3 protein: CASSWVDREAQPQHF

clone size: many
V gene: TRBV11-2
J gene: TRBJ2-3
D gene: .
CDR3 DNA: TGTGCCAGCAGCCGAGGCGTAGATACGCAGTATTTT
CDR3 protein: CASSRGVDTQYF

clone size: .
V gene: TRBV27
J gene: TRBJ1-1
D gene: TRBD1
CDR3 DNA: TGTGCCAGCAGTTTCCACAGGGGGAACACTGAAGCTTTCTTT
CDR3 protein: CASSFHRGNTEAFF

clone size: once
V gene: TRBV5-5
J gene: TRBJ1-4
D gene: .
CDR3 DNA: TGTGCCAGCAGCTCCTGGGGGGTGAGGGAAAAACTGTTTTTT
CDR3 protein: CASSSWGVREKLFF

clone size: .
V gene: TRBV5-1
J gene: TRBJ1-2
D gene: TRBD1
CDR3 DNA: TGCGCCAGCAGCCCTGACAGGGCCCCCAATGGCTACACCTTC
CDR3 protein: CASSPDRAPNGYTF